This is a list of T cell receptor beta chains from one sample in a study of shared clonotypes between healthy human individuals. Method: immunoSEQ multiplex PCR; TCRdb's copy keeps in-frame clones and lacks some. The sample carries over a million clones, around 97% recorded once. The sample comprised naive CD4+ T cells sorted from blood. These receptors were taken from a man in his thirties or forties in good health. Each CDR3 is given with its conserved first and last residue.

TRBJ2-7 TRBV6-4 CASSERRTSGSFSYEQYF
TRBJ1-5 TRBV28 CASRKTGGTQPQHF
TRBJ2-5 TRBV7-8 CASRVGTGEETQYF
TRBJ2-3 TRBV10-1 CASSDLFPSDTQYF
TRBJ2-5 TRBV27 CASSSLAVGHGGTQYF
TRBJ2-7 TRBV5-1 CASSPDGNYEQYF
TRBJ1-1 TRBV18 CASSPLSVTENTEAFF
TRBJ2-7 TRBV4-1 CASSLGPGQGYEQYF
TRBJ1-4 TRBV5-1 CASSSGGSQGEKLFF
TRBJ2-7 TRBV5-1 CASSLDLDVGNEQYF
TRBJ2-1 TRBV27 CASSSAPGLGNNEQFF
TRBJ2-4 TRBV18 CASSPGGTRKNIQYF
TRBJ2-1 TRBV11-2 CASSLATRGSYSYNEQFF
TRBJ2-1 TRBV9 CASSVSGTSFINEQFF
TRBJ2-3 TRBV13 CASSLGQGSRTDTQYF
TRBJ1-4 TRBV6-1 CASSEGQPFF
TRBJ1-1 TRBV5-1 CASSLDLGTEAFF
TRBJ1-2 TRBV19 CATDSRRSYGYTF
TRBJ1-4 TRBV5-6 CASSLVGNEKLFF
TRBJ1-1 TRBV6-1 CASRSLTGYTEAFF
TRBJ1-2 TRBV18 CASSPTTRGRINYGYTF
TRBJ1-2 TRBV9 CASKRPGVGGYTF
TRBJ2-1 TRBV6-6 CASSPGTYNEQFF
TRBJ2-7 TRBV7-6 CVSSLTTGPGYEQHF
TRBJ2-5 TRBV5-4 CAIIAGGSETQYF
TRBJ2-7 TRBV10-3 CAVCPGQGVFEQYF
TRBJ1-2 TRBV15 CATSRVTGSNYGYTF
TRBJ1-2 TRBV10-2 CASSGTGSGYGYTF
TRBJ2-1 TRBV25-1 CASSETGRFHEQFF
TRBJ2-2 TRBV4-3 CASSQLLGTSGPGELFF
TRBJ1-5 TRBV6-5 CASSHDRVGQPQHF
TRBJ2-5 TRBV9 CASSVDPGVTTRETQYF
TRBJ2-7 TRBV27 CASSLRDRWGTSSYEQYF
TRBJ2-2 TRBV5-4 CASSLGTGVNTGELFF
TRBJ2-2 TRBV9 CASGPGDTGELFF
TRBJ1-2 TRBV7-9 CASTLPSGQGAYDGYTF
TRBJ2-1 TRBV5-4 CASSLGSSGTYNEQFF
TRBJ2-1 TRBV27 CASSSGQGNEQFF
TRBJ2-1 TRBV9 CASSVVDSNSEQFF
TRBJ2-1 TRBV6-4 CACPSGVHNEQFF
TRBJ1-5 TRBV28 CASSPPRPAAGPQHF
TRBJ1-5 TRBV28 CASSFPGLPRNQPQHF
TRBJ1-2 TRBV6-5 CASTQSGGGYTF
TRBJ2-7 TRBV28 CASSYSGTLYEQYF
TRBJ2-7 TRBV5-1 CASSTREHYEQYF
TRBJ2-3 TRBV7-2 CASIGMGLAGITDTQYF
TRBJ2-1 TRBV6-5 CASSYSWGDEFF
TRBJ2-7 TRBV11-2 CASSLDGLAGVSYEQYF
TRBJ1-5 TRBV7-9 CASSLGQINQPQHF
TRBJ2-3 TRBV5-6 CASSLFAGQPGGADTQYF
TRBJ1-5 TRBV19 CASKAHEAGNVGNQPQHF
TRBJ1-5 TRBV2 CASSIRGNQPQHF
TRBJ2-7 TRBV18 CASSPVLSGGGSYEQYF
TRBJ2-1 TRBV18 CASSPSTSGSSEQFF
TRBJ1-2 TRBV6-5 CASSPAGRGHGYTF
TRBJ2-5 TRBV7-5 CARSVSRGQETQYF
TRBJ1-1 TRBV5-1 CASISGLREGPEAFF
TRBJ1-5 TRBV27 CASSFLGGGNQPQHF
TRBJ2-6 TRBV19 CASSPTRTGANVLTF
TRBJ2-5 TRBV28 CASSPLPGGTKTQYF